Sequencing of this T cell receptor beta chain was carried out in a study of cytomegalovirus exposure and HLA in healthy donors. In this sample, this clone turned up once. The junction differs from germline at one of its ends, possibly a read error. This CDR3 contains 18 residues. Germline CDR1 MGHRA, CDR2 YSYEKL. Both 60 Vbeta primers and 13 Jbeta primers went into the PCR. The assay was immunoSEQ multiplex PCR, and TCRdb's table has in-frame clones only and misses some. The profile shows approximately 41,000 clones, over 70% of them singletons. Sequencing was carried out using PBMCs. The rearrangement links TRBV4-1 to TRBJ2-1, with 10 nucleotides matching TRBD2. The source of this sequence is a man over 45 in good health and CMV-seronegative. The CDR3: CASSQEGPSGSLGDEKFF. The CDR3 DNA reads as TGCGCCAGCAGCCAAGAAGGCCCTAGCGGGAGTCTCGGGGATGAGAAGTTCTTC.